The next 24 T cell receptor beta chains were all read from a single sample in a study of T cells in localized non-small cell lung cancer. Profiling relied on immunoSEQ multiplex PCR, and the TCRdb table lists in-frame clones only, not all of them. The repertoire includes 5,200 or so clones, 33% of them detected once, and 7.6% sits in the top ten. The sample was lung tumor tissue, taken before any cancer treatment. Receptors were obtained from a female donor older than 55 with stage I lung adenocarcinoma.

This clone was recorded only once. The V call is TRBV5-1, the J call TRBJ1-2, with 7 bases that match TRBD1. The CDR3 contains 14 residues. V was pared by 0 bases and J by 3 bases, with 2 bases of the junction left unmatched. In germline, CDR1 is SGHRS, CDR2 YFSETQ. The CDR3 sequence is CASSLGGGDYGYTF. The CDR3 region has the DNA TGCGCCAGCAGCTTGGGAGGGGGCGACTATGGCTACACCTTC.

The genes are TRBV2 and TRBJ2-5; 12 positions agree with TRBD2. Germline V lookup: CDR1 SNHLY, CDR2 FYNNEI. The CDR3 length is 15 residues. The trim removed 6 bases at V and 7 bases at J, leaving 9 bases unmatched. This CDR3 reads CASRGVTGLAGTQYF. CDR3 DNA sequence: TGTGCCAGCAGAGGGGTGACGGGACTAGCGGGGACCCAGTACTTC.

This clone was recorded a few times. The chain recombines TRBV2 with TRBJ2-1; the match to TRBD2 covers 7 bases. CDR1 and CDR2 from the germline V gene are SNHLY and FYNNEI. V dropped 6 bases and J dropped 6; count of bases not matched to a gene: 11. This CDR3 has 15 residues. The CDR3 here is CASSTRAGPGNEQFF. The CDR3 region has the DNA TGTGCCAGCAGCACGCGAGCGGGGCCGGGCAATGAGCAGTTCTTC.

This clone was found a few times. This chain uses TRBV10-3 with TRBJ1-2; D might be TRBD1 (6 bases). Trimming shortened V by 5 bases and J by 7 bases, and 11 bases separated the two germline ends. The germline V gene has CDR1 ENHRY and CDR2 SYGVKD. The CDR3 spans 12 residues. The CDR3 spells CAISTGLSGYTF. CDR3 DNA: TGTGCCATCAGTACAGGGTTAAGTGGCTACACCTTC.

The chain uses TRBV28 and TRBJ1-3, with D perhaps TRBD1 (5 bases). Germline V gene lookup returns CDR1 MDHEN and CDR2 SYDVKM. This CDR3 is built from 14 residues. Trimming left V 2 bases short and J 8 bases short, with 13 bases between. The CDR3 DNA is TGTGCCAGCAGTTTACCGGACGGAGGGGACACCATATATTTT. This encodes CASSLPDGGDTIYF.

This rearrangement joins TRBV11-3 to TRBJ2-2, with D possibly being TRBD1 or TRBD2 (5 bases each). Per the germline V gene, CDR1 is SGHNT and CDR2 is YENEEA. V lost 1 base, J lost 7 bases, and 10 bases lay in between. The CDR3 is 14 amino acids. The CDR3 reads CASSLGDGGGELFF. DNA for the CDR3: TGTGCCAGCAGCTTAGGGGACGGCGGCGGGGAGCTGTTTTTT.

The chain employs TRBV18 and TRBJ2-3, with 7 bases fitting TRBD1. The CDR3 loop spans 15 amino acids. Germline loops: CDR1 KGHSH, CDR2 LQKENI. The trim removed 4 bases at V and 3 bases at J, leaving 7 bases unmatched. CDR3 sequence: CASSLSDRVTDTQYF. Here the CDR3 DNA reads TGTGCCAGCTCACTCTCAGACAGGGTGACAGATACGCAGTATTTT. The entire variable domain, with the rest obtained from reference TRBV18 and TRBJ2-3, is as follows: NAGVMQNPRHLVRRRGQEARLRCSPMKGHSHVYWYRQLPEEGLKFMVYLQKENIIDESGMPKERFSAEFPKEGPSILRIQQVVRGDSAAYFCASSLSDRVTDTQYFGPGTRLTVL.

This clone showed up just a few times. CDR3 sequence reads: CSVVVGGGGKLFF. The CDR3 bases are TGCAGCGTTGTCGTCGGGGGCGGAGGAAAACTGTTTTTT. The gene calls are TRBV29-1 and TRBJ1-4; D perhaps matches TRBD1 (6 bases). The ends were cut back, 4 bases at V and 10 bases at J, with 16 bases in the middle. The V gene's germline CDR1 is SQVTM and CDR2 ANQGSEA. The CDR3 spans 13 residues.

This chain connects TRBV6-8 to TRBJ2-6, with TRBD1 identical over 9 bases. The J segment lost 0 bases and the V segment lost 4 bases, leaving 4 bases of the junction unmatched. CDR3 size: 17 residues. Germline V gene data show CDR1 as MNHGY and CDR2 as SAAAGT. The CDR3 region has the DNA TGTGCCAGCAGTTGGGACAGGGTTGGCTCTGGGGCCAACGTCCTGACTTTC. Translating it yields CASSWDRVGSGANVLTF.

This chain links TRBV29-1 with TRBJ2-1; 8 bases line up with TRBD1. The ends lost 7 bases at V and 6 bases at J; junction bases unmatched: 8. The CDR3 loop spans 13 amino acids. Germline loops: CDR1 SQVTM, CDR2 ANQGSEA. CDR3 protein: CSAGQTGVNEQFF. The CDR3 coding sequence is TGCAGCGCGGGACAGACAGGGGTCAATGAGCAGTTCTTC.

This chain joins TRBV19 and TRBJ2-2; no firm D call. Germline V gene data show CDR1 as LNHDA and CDR2 as SQIVND (reference sequence). The V and J ends lost 7 bases and 0 bases respectively, with 15 bases between them. The CDR3 has 16 amino acids. As DNA, the CDR3 is TGTGCCAGTACCTCTTGGGCAGCGACGAACACCGGGGAGCTGTTTTTT. The encoded protein is CASTSWAATNTGELFF. The full variable domain, with the rest looked up from reference TRBV19 and TRBJ2-2, is DGGITQSPKYLFRKEGQNVTLSCEQNLNHDAMYWYRQDPGQGLRLIYYSQIVNDFQKGDIAEGYSVSREKKESFPLTVTSAQKNPTAFYLCASTSWAATNTGELFFGEGSRLTVL.

V usage is TRBV5-1 and J usage is TRBJ2-3, with D uncertain. The CDR3 is made up of 16 amino acids. Per germline, CDR1 SGHRS and CDR2 YFSETQ. The V end lost 0 bases, the J end lost 6 bases, and 17 bases lay between the germline ends. This chain's CDR3 is CASSLGDLLSPDTQYF. CDR3 nucleotides: TGCGCCAGCAGCTTGGGAGACCTACTCTCACCGGATACGCAGTATTTT.

This chain joins TRBV6-8 and TRBJ1-6; maybe TRBD1 (6 bases). The CDR3 length is 12 residues. With 8 bases removed from V and 6 bases from J, the gap between germline ends came to 8 bases. Germline CDR1 MNHGY, CDR2 SAAAGT. The CDR3 DNA follows: TGTGCCAGCGGGACAATTAATTCACCCCTCCACTTT. This gives the protein CASGTINSPLHF.

This clone was detected a few times. This chain connects TRBV6-8 to TRBJ1-1; 9 bases are a match to TRBD1. The CDR3 has 14 residues. Trimming removed 10 bases from V and 5 bases from J; junction bases left unmatched: 11. CDR1 is MNHGY and CDR2 is SAAAGT in the germline V gene. The CDR3 sequence: CAINTGGIRTEAFF. CDR3 sequence (DNA): TGTGCCATCAATACAGGGGGCATTAGGACTGAAGCTTTCTTT.

CDR3 region: CASSFSAGGLGEQFF. The CDR3 nucleotides are TGCGCCAGCAGCTTTTCGGCGGGGGGGCTAGGTGAGCAGTTCTTC. The rearrangement joins TRBV5-1 to TRBJ2-1; 9 bases align to TRBD2. Unmatched junction bases numbered 9, after V lost 2 bases and J lost 9 bases. The CDR3 loop spans 15 amino acids. The V gene's germline CDR1 is SGHRS and CDR2 YFSETQ.

This chain uses TRBV6-8 with TRBJ2-5; 8 bases agree with TRBD2. This CDR3 has 15 residues. Germline CDR1 MNHGY, CDR2 SAAAGT. V shed 4 bases and J 3 bases; nucleotides not matched to a gene: 7. In DNA, the CDR3 is TGTGCCAGCAGTTCCGAGCGGGGGCGCGAAGAGACCCAGTACTTC. Amino acids: CASSSERGREETQYF.

The gene calls are TRBV5-1 and TRBJ1-2, with D perhaps TRBD1 (6 bases). Germline CDR1 reads SGHRS; CDR2 reads YFSETQ. Trimming removed 5 bases at V and 3 bases at J, with 20 bases between. The CDR3 length is 16 residues. CDR3 nucleotides: TGCGCCAGCAGGACATCGGTAGGGGGGGCGTACTATGGCTACACCTTC. Amino acids: CASRTSVGGAYYGYTF. The whole variable domain, remainder taken from reference TRBV5-1 and TRBJ1-2, is KAGVTQTPRYLIKTRGQQVTLSCSPISGHRSVSWYQQTPGQGLQFLFEYFSETQRNKGNFPGRFSGRQFSNSRSEMNVSTLELGDSALYLCASRTSVGGAYYGYTFGSGTRLTVV.

This chain uses TRBV10-2 with TRBJ2-1, with D perhaps matching TRBD2 (5 bases). Germline V CDR1 and CDR2: WSHSY, SAAADI. The V end lost 6 bases, the J end lost 4 bases, and 7 bases lay between the germline ends. This CDR3 comprises 12 residues. The CDR3 sequence is CASSGDYNEQFF. The DNA of the CDR3 is TGCGCCAGCAGCGGGGATTACAATGAGCAGTTCTTC.

The chain uses TRBV5-1 and TRBJ2-1; perhaps TRBD2 as D (5 bases). Trimming left V 0 bases short and J 7 bases short, with 11 bases between. Germline V gene data show CDR1 as SGHRS and CDR2 as YFSETQ. CDR3 length: 14 amino acids. CDR3 in amino acids: CASSLAHSGNEQFF. Here the CDR3 DNA reads TGCGCCAGCAGCTTGGCCCATTCGGGGAATGAGCAGTTCTTC.

V is TRBV5-1 and J is TRBJ2-3; D may be TRBD1 or TRBD2 (6 bases each). Looked up from germline, CDR1 is SGHRS and CDR2 is YFSETQ. There are 17 residues in the CDR3. V lost 4 bases and J 0 bases, leaving 18 bases between the germline ends. This CDR3 reads CASSPGAGTKSTDTQYF. The CDR3 DNA sequence: TGCGCCAGCAGCCCGGGGGCCGGGACCAAGAGCACAGATACGCAGTATTTT.

The CDR3 coding sequence is TGCGCCAGCAGTGAATACACCGGGGGGACCGGGGAGCTGTTTTTT. Amino acid sequence: CASSEYTGGTGELFF. The V gene is TRBV10-2, the J gene TRBJ2-2, with 7 bases fitting TRBD2. Germline CDR1 is WSHSY and CDR2 is SAAADI. There are 15 residues in the CDR3. V lost 3 bases, J lost 5 bases, and 6 bases stayed unmatched.

This clone was detected a few times. The rearrangement links TRBV14 to TRBJ1-1; D call uncertain. Trimming pared 1 base from V and 1 base from J, leaving 4 bases between. The CDR3 length is 13 residues. From germline, CDR1 is SGHDN and CDR2 FVKESK. CDR3 sequence reads: CASSQGWNTEAFF. DNA for the CDR3: TGTGCCAGCAGCCAAGGATGGAACACTGAAGCTTTCTTT.

The V call is TRBV6-8, the J call TRBJ1-1; 9 bases agree with TRBD1. Trimming at V came to 8 bases and at J to 2 bases, leaving 9 bases not matched to a gene. The CDR3 spans 15 residues. The germline V gene has CDR1 MNHGY and CDR2 SAAAGT. The CDR3 nucleotides are TGTGCCAGCGAACCCTGGACAGGGGTCAACACTGAAGCTTTCTTT. It is translated as CASEPWTGVNTEAFF.

The chain links TRBV30 to TRBJ1-2; TRBD1 might be the D (6 bases). Germline CDR1 reads GTSNPN; CDR2 reads SVGIG (reference sequence). V was pared by 0 bases and J by 7 bases, with 15 bases between. The CDR3 contains 14 residues. In nucleotides, the CDR3 is TGTGCCTGGAGTGTAAGGTGGGGGCAGAGTGGCTACACCTTC. Protein product: CAWSVRWGQSGYTF.